Below, 16 T cell receptor beta chains from the same sample are listed, as sequenced in a study of blood T cell repertoires in COVID-19. Generated by immunoSEQ multiplex PCR, the TCRdb table keeps only in-frame clones and is missing some. The sample contains about 300,000 clones, roughly 80% of which appear only once. The sequenced material came from peripheral blood. All receptors derive from a human donor with COVID-19, enrolled during active disease. The donor label of this sample is uncertain.

This clone was counted a few times. The chain is built from TRBV7-6 and TRBJ1-1; 9 bases match TRBD1. CDR1 and CDR2 from the germline V gene are SGHVS and FNYEAQ. The CDR3 contains 14 residues. J gave up 3 bases and V 3 bases, and 2 bases lay outside the gene matches. CDR3 protein: CASSFGTGHTEAFF. The CDR3 DNA reads as TGTGCCAGCAGCTTCGGGACAGGGCACACTGAAGCTTTCTTT.

This chain joins TRBV7-3 and TRBJ2-1; possibly TRBD2 for D (5 bases). This CDR3 comprises 13 residues. Trimming took 5 bases from V and 8 from J, leaving 13 bases between them. Germline-derived CDR1 and CDR2 are SGHTA and FQGTGA. DNA for the CDR3: TGTGCCAGCAGCCTTTCCCCCGGGGATGAGCAGTTCTTC. As protein: CASSLSPGDEQFF. The full variable domain, completed using reference TRBV7-3 and TRBJ2-1, is GAGVSQTPSNKVTEKGKYVELRCDPISGHTALYWYRQSLGQGPEFLIYFQGTGAADDSGLPNDRFFAVRPEGSVSTLKIQRTERGDSAVYLCASSLSPGDEQFFGPGTRLTVL.

Here the CDR3 DNA reads TGTGCCAGCAGTGATTGGGCCAACTATGGCTACACCTTC. It encodes CASSDWANYGYTF. The V call is TRBV2, the J call TRBJ1-2; no clear D. Germline V gene lookup returns CDR1 SNHLY and CDR2 FYNNEI. Trimming stripped 3 bases from V and 2 bases from J, with 7 bases between. This CDR3 contains 13 residues.

The V and J genes are TRBV10-3 and TRBJ2-4; 7 bases match TRBD1. The CDR3 is made up of 13 amino acids. Germline trimming cut 4 bases from V and 9 bases from J; bases unmatched to any gene: 6. Germline CDR1 ENHRY, CDR2 SYGVKD. The chain's CDR3 is CAISGAEGAIQYF. DNA of the CDR3: TGTGCCATCAGTGGGGCAGAGGGGGCCATTCAGTACTTC.

This clone was detected once. This chain connects TRBV7-8 to TRBJ1-1; 7 nucleotides agree with TRBD1. The junction had 9 bases not matched to a gene; V was cut back by 7 bases and J by 1 base. Germline values: CDR1 SGHVS, CDR2 FQNEAQ. CDR3 size: 15 residues. CDR3 protein: CASIRLGQENTEAFF. The CDR3 nucleotides are TGTGCCAGCATACGACTAGGACAGGAGAACACTGAAGCTTTCTTT.

This chain joins TRBV30 and TRBJ1-2; 8 bases are a match to TRBD1. Germline lookup yields CDR1 GTSNPN and CDR2 SVGIG (reference sequence). Trimming cost V 2 bases and J 1 base; bases outside gene matches: 18. There are 19 residues in the CDR3. The CDR3 reads CAWSRSPTGTGDFNYGYTF. CDR3 coding DNA: TGTGCCTGGAGTCGGTCTCCCACCGGGACAGGCGACTTTAACTATGGCTACACCTTC.

The chain is built from TRBV5-6 and TRBJ1-1, with TRBD1 matching 9 bases. The germline V gene has CDR1 SGHDT and CDR2 YYEEEE. The ends lost 2 bases at V and 3 bases at J; junction bases unmatched: 5. This CDR3 region has 15 residues. CDR3 coding DNA: TGTGCCAGCAGCTTCGGGACAGGGTTCGACACTGAAGCTTTCTTT. It is translated as CASSFGTGFDTEAFF.

The V gene is TRBV30, the J gene TRBJ1-6, with 10 nucleotides matching TRBD1. In germline, CDR1 is GTSNPN, CDR2 SVGIG (reference sequence). Trimming took 7 bases from V and 6 from J; bases not matched to a gene: 3. The CDR3 totals 13 residues. As DNA, the CDR3 is TGTGCCTCCCGGGACAGGGGTAATTCACCCCTCCACTTT. This translates into CASRDRGNSPLHF.

The rearrangement links TRBV7-9 to TRBJ1-2; TRBD1 is a possible D gene (5 bases). V was pared by 10 bases and J by 8 bases, with 17 bases between. The germline gives CDR1 SEHNR, CDR2 FQNEAQ (reference sequence). This CDR3 spans 12 amino acids. The CDR3 loop reads CAIFTMGLGYTF. DNA of the CDR3: TGTGCCATCTTTACAATGGGGCTAGGCTACACCTTC. Full variable domain (outside the CDR3, taken from reference TRBV7-9 and TRBJ1-2): DTGVSQNPRHKITKRGQNVTFRCDPISEHNRLYWYRQTLGQGPEFLTYFQNEAQLEKSRLLSDRFSAERPKGSFSTLEIQRTEQGDSAMYLCAIFTMGLGYTFGSGTRLTVV.

The chain recombines TRBV6-2 or TRBV6-3 with TRBJ1-1; no reliable D call. Trimming pared 3 bases from V and 3 bases from J, leaving 8 bases between. The germline gives CDR1 MNHEY, CDR2 SVGEGT. This CDR3 has 13 residues. The CDR3 protein is CASSYPIHTEAFF. The CDR3 region has the DNA TGTGCCAGCAGTTATCCAATTCACACTGAAGCTTTCTTT.

J is TRBJ1-2 and V is TRBV29-1; 8 bases agree with TRBD1. This CDR3 spans 15 amino acids. Germline CDR1 SQVTM, CDR2 ANQGSEA. The V gene end was trimmed by 3 bases and the J gene end by 4 bases; junction bases not matched to a gene: 10. CDR3 in amino acids: CSVEGTGYGGYGYTF. CDR3 DNA sequence: TGCAGCGTTGAGGGGACAGGTTATGGGGGCTATGGCTACACCTTC.

The chain couples TRBV30 to TRBJ1-6, with 11 bases matching TRBD1. Germline V gene data show CDR1 as GTSNPN and CDR2 as SVGIG (reference sequence). V was clipped by 4 bases and J by 7 bases; unmatched bases: 3. There are 14 residues in the CDR3. CDR3 bases: TGTGCCTGGAACCGGGACAGGGGGAATTCACCCCTCCACTTT. This sequence encodes CAWNRDRGNSPLHF.

Note on this clone: At one end, the junction sequence differs from germline, possibly due to a read error. This sequence joins TRBV11-2 and TRBJ2-2; 7 bases map to TRBD2. CDR3 size: 16 residues. Germline V gene data show CDR1 as SGHAT and CDR2 as FQNNGV. CDR3 sequence: CASSLDSGRNAGELFF. CDR3 in DNA: TGTGCCAGCAGCTTAGATTCCGGGAGGAACGCCGGGGAGCTGTTTTTT.

This clone has more than one count but fewer than ten. CDR3 in DNA: TGTGCCACCAGTGTAACGGGATACACCGGGGAGCTGTTTTTT. The encoded protein is CATSVTGYTGELFF. The chain employs TRBV24-1 and TRBJ2-2; maybe TRBD2 (5 bases). The CDR3 has 14 amino acids. CDR1 is KGHDR and CDR2 is SFDVKD in the germline V gene. The V end lost 5 bases, the J end lost 3 bases, and 9 bases lay between the germline ends.

This chain connects TRBV5-5 to TRBJ1-5, with D perhaps TRBD1 (5 bases). The CDR3 is 18 amino acids. V dropped 0 bases and J dropped 2 bases, with 18 bases sitting between them. The germline gives CDR1 SGHKS, CDR2 YYEKEE (reference sequence). CDR3 nucleotides: TGTGCCAGCAGCTTGGGACAGTGGGGCGTTGAGGGCAATCAGCCCCAGCATTTT. Translation: CASSLGQWGVEGNQPQHF. The full variable domain, its missing parts supplied by reference TRBV5-5 and TRBJ1-5, is DAGVTQSPTHLIKTRGQQVTLRCSPISGHKSVSWYQQVLGQGPQFIFQYYEKEERGRGNFPDRFSARQFPNYSSELNVNALLLGDSALYLCASSLGQWGVEGNQPQHFGDGTRLSIL.

This clone was counted once. The chain has TRBV6-1 and TRBJ2-2; D gene unclear. V lost 1 base and J lost 3, with 6 bases in between. The germline CDR1 and CDR2 sequences are MNHNS and SASEGT. There are 14 residues in the CDR3. The CDR3 nucleotides are TGTGCCAGCAGTGAAGGACTTTACACCGGGGAGCTGTTTTTT. The encoded protein is CASSEGLYTGELFF.